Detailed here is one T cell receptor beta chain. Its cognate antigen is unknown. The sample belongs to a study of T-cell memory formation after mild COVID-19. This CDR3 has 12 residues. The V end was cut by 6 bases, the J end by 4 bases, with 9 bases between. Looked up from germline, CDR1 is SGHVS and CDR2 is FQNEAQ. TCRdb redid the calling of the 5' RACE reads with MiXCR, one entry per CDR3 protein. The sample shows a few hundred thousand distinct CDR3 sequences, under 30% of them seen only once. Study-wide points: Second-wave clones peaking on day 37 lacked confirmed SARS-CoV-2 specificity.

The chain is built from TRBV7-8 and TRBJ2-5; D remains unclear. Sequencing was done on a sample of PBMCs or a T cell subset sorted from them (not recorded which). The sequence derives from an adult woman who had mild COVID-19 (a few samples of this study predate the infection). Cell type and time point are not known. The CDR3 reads CASRGPSETQYF. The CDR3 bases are TGTGCCAGCAGGGGCCCCTCAGAGACCCAGTACTTC.